One and the same sample provided the 21 T cell receptor beta chains below, sequenced in a study of blood T cell repertoires in COVID-19. TCRdb's copy holds only in-frame clones and misses some; the assay was immunoSEQ multiplex PCR. The sample contains some 130,000 clones, around 83% of which appear only once. The sample taken for sequencing was peripheral blood. Every receptor here comes from a human donor in a cohort sampled during active COVID-19.

The chain is built from TRBV30 and TRBJ2-3; maybe TRBD2 (6 bases). Trimming shortened V by 0 bases and J by 5 bases, and 6 bases separated the two germline ends. This CDR3 is 12 amino acids long. Germline V gene lookup returns CDR1 GTSNPN and CDR2 SVGIG (reference sequence). CDR3 nucleotide sequence: TGTGCCTGGAGTGTCGGGGGAGATACGCAGTATTTT. It translates to CAWSVGGDTQYF.

The rearrangement links TRBV21-1 to TRBJ2-2; the DNA was not compared with TRBD1, the D call given in the table. TRBV21-1 counts as a pseudogene. The CDR3 covers 17 residues. The CDR3 is CASSKGGQGVNTGELFF. The CDR3 nucleotides read TGTGCCAGCAGCAAAGGGGGACAGGGAGTGAACACCGGGGAGCTGTTTTTT.

The chain uses TRBV7-2 and TRBJ2-1, with TRBD2 matching 7 bases. Germline CDR1 SGHTA, CDR2 FQGNSA. The CDR3 length is 15 residues. The junction had 15 bases not matched to a gene; V was cut back by 5 bases and J by 11 bases. For the CDR3, the DNA is TGTGCCAGCAGCCCGACGGGGGACTACGGGGCAAAGCAGTTCTTC. It specifies CASSPTGDYGAKQFF.

The genes are TRBV7-8 and TRBJ1-1, with D perhaps matching TRBD1 (5 bases). The CDR3 runs to 18 residues. Germline CDR1 is SGHVS and CDR2 is FQNEAQ. Trimming pared 2 bases from V and 1 base from J, leaving 20 bases between. The CDR3 protein is CASSLRAGEVGQNTEAFF. For the CDR3, the DNA is TGTGCCAGCAGCTTACGGGCGGGGGAAGTTGGTCAGAACACTGAAGCTTTCTTT.

This clone was observed a handful of times. V gene TRBV6-5 combines with J gene TRBJ2-1, with a possible D match to TRBD1 (6 bases). CDR1 is MNHEY, CDR2 SVGAGI, per germline. The CDR3 length is 15 residues. Trimming removed 0 bases at V and 7 bases at J, with 13 bases between. CDR3 loop: CASSYSPQGGNEQFF. The CDR3 DNA follows: TGTGCCAGCAGTTACTCGCCACAGGGTGGGAATGAGCAGTTCTTC.

The chain recombines TRBV6-6 with TRBJ2-1, with 8 bases identical to TRBD2. V lost 6 bases to trimming and J lost 7 bases; unmatched junction nucleotides: 11. Germline loops: CDR1 MNHNY, CDR2 SVGAGI (reference sequence). The CDR3 is made up of 15 amino acids. The CDR3 coding sequence is TGTGCCAGCAGACCCCGGGAGGGCCCCACGAATGAGCAGTTCTTC. It encodes CASRPREGPTNEQFF.

This chain joins TRBV27 and TRBJ2-7; TRBD1 might be the D (6 bases). The CDR3 is 14 residues long. Trimming removed 4 bases at V and 5 bases at J, with 15 bases between. Germline V gene data show CDR1 as MNHEY and CDR2 as SMNVEV (reference sequence). DNA of the CDR3: TGTGCCAGCAGTTCGTTGACAGGAACCCACGAGCAGTACGTC. Translation: CASSSLTGTHEQYV.

The genes are TRBV11-2 and TRBJ1-2, with a weak D call TRBD1 (6 bases). The CDR3 is 16 residues long. The germline CDR1 and CDR2 sequences are SGHAT and FQNNGV. V lost 4 bases to trimming and J lost 4 bases, with 19 bases between them. CDR3 sequence reads: CASSSETRIQGYGYTF. As DNA, the CDR3 is TGTGCCAGCAGCTCAGAGACCAGAATACAGGGCTATGGCTACACCTTC.

V is TRBV5-1 and J is TRBJ2-5; TRBD1 aligns across 9 bases. Per germline, CDR1 SGHRS and CDR2 YFSETQ. The V gene end was trimmed by 5 bases and the J gene end by 2 bases; junction bases not matched to a gene: 13. CDR3 length equals 17 residues. The CDR3 coding sequence is TGCGCCAGCAGAGGTCGGACCACCGGGACAGGGCAAGAGACCCAGTACTTC. Residues: CASRGRTTGTGQETQYF.

The V call is TRBV5-6, the J call TRBJ2-3, with D perhaps matching TRBD2 (6 bases). From germline, CDR1 is SGHDT and CDR2 YYEEEE. The CDR3 runs 16 residues. The V gene lost 1 base and the J gene lost 0 bases, with 12 bases spanning the gap. The CDR3 is CASSLKGTWSTDTQYF. Here the CDR3 DNA reads TGTGCCAGCAGCTTGAAAGGGACTTGGAGCACAGATACGCAGTATTTT.

The J gene is TRBJ1-4, the V gene TRBV6-5, with unresolved D. This CDR3 contains 15 residues. V was clipped by 3 bases and J by 0 bases, with 8 bases between them. Germline V gene sequence: CDR1 MNHEY, CDR2 SVGAGI. The CDR3 protein is CASSYLAATNEKLFF. The CDR3 bases are TGTGCCAGCAGTTATTTGGCAGCAACTAATGAAAAACTGTTTTTT.

This chain joins TRBV6-6 and TRBJ2-3, with a weak D call TRBD2 (6 bases). V was cut by 2 bases and J by 1 base, with 7 bases left in between. Germline V gives CDR1 MNHNY, CDR2 SVGAGI (reference sequence). The CDR3 has 14 residues. The CDR3 spells CASSYGGGTDTQYF. CDR3 bases: TGTGCCAGCAGTTACGGCGGGGGCACAGATACGCAGTATTTT.

This rearrangement joins TRBV7-2 to TRBJ1-1; perhaps TRBD1 as D (5 bases). V was trimmed by 5 bases and J by 4 bases, leaving 14 bases between them. This CDR3 spans 14 amino acids. The V gene's germline CDR1 is SGHTA and CDR2 FQGNSA. The CDR3 DNA sequence: TGTGCCAGCAGCGGGGGACTGGATCGCACTGAAGCTTTCTTT. This codes for CASSGGLDRTEAFF.

The V call is TRBV20-1, the J call TRBJ2-2; 7 positions match TRBD1. Trimming cost V 3 bases and J 7 bases; bases outside gene matches: 11. The CDR3 consists of 15 residues. Germline V gene data show CDR1 as DFQATT and CDR2 as SNEGSKA (reference sequence). This CDR3 is CSASPTGIASGELFF. The CDR3 DNA is TGCAGTGCTAGTCCGACAGGGATCGCCAGCGGGGAGCTGTTTTTT.

The gene calls are TRBV19 and TRBJ1-1; D may be TRBD1 (5 bases). The V and J ends lost 6 bases and 0 bases respectively, with 8 bases between them. Germline V gene data show CDR1 as LNHDA and CDR2 as SQIVND (reference sequence). The CDR3 contains 13 residues. CDR3 amino acids: CASRAGLNTEAFF. DNA for the CDR3: TGTGCCAGTAGGGCAGGGCTGAACACTGAAGCTTTCTTT.

The V call is TRBV18, the J call TRBJ2-6; D is unclear. Germline assignment: CDR1 KGHSH and CDR2 LQKENI. Trimming stripped 2 bases from V and 6 bases from J, with 11 bases between. The CDR3 spans 15 residues. The CDR3 loop is CASSPRQVLANVLTF. CDR3 DNA sequence: TGTGCCAGCTCACCAAGGCAGGTCTTGGCCAACGTCCTGACTTTC.

The chain has TRBV18 and TRBJ1-2, with D unclear. The CDR3 length is 11 residues. The V gene lost 2 bases and the J gene lost 7 bases, with 5 bases spanning the gap. Germline-derived CDR1 and CDR2 are KGHSH and LQKENI. The CDR3 DNA follows: TGTGCCAGCTCACCATCTACTGGCTACACCTTC. Its translation is CASSPSTGYTF. The whole variable domain, filled in from reference TRBV18 and TRBJ1-2, reads NAGVMQNPRHLVRRRGQEARLRCSPMKGHSHVYWYRQLPEEGLKFMVYLQKENIIDESGMPKERFSAEFPKEGPSILRIQQVVRGDSAAYFCASSPSTGYTFGSGTRLTVV.

V gene TRBV5-4 combines with J gene TRBJ2-2; no reliable D call. With 5 bases removed from V and 5 bases from J, the gap between germline ends came to 10 bases. This CDR3 region has 13 residues. Germline-derived CDR1 and CDR2 are SGHNT and YYREEE (reference sequence). CDR3 in amino acids: CASSKTFTGELFF. The CDR3 coding sequence is TGTGCCAGCAGTAAGACATTTACCGGGGAGCTGTTTTTT.

The V and J genes are TRBV11-2 and TRBJ1-1; no reliable D call. The ends were cut back, 2 bases at V and 0 bases at J, with 22 bases in the middle. Germline V lookup: CDR1 SGHAT, CDR2 FQNNGV. CDR3 length: 19 residues. CDR3 sequence: CASSLRRQAIGRMNTEAFF. Written as DNA, the CDR3 is TGTGCCAGCAGCTTACGTAGGCAGGCAATTGGGAGAATGAACACTGAAGCTTTCTTT.

The chain combines TRBV7-2 with TRBJ2-3; 9 bases map to TRBD2. Unmatched junction bases numbered 6, after V lost 9 bases and J lost 2 bases. Germline values: CDR1 SGHTA, CDR2 FQGNSA. The CDR3 is 14 residues long. CDR3 amino acids: CASQRGAYTDTQYF. CDR3 coding DNA: TGTGCCAGTCAGCGGGGGGCGTACACAGATACGCAGTATTTT.

The V and J genes are TRBV4-2 and TRBJ2-5, with 8 positions matching TRBD2. The germline CDR1 and CDR2 sequences are LGHNA and YNFKEQ. The CDR3 has 16 amino acids. J lost 1 base, V lost 0 bases, and 4 bases had no gene match. The CDR3 protein is CASSQDWLAGQETQYF. CDR3 DNA: TGTGCCAGCAGCCAAGATTGGCTAGCGGGCCAAGAGACCCAGTACTTC.